The TCR beta chain under discussion was sequenced for a study of cytomegalovirus exposure and HLA in healthy donors. About this clone itself: As yet, its antigen is unknown.

After removal of 5 bases from V and 0 bases from J, the junction contained 6 bases not matched to a gene. CDR1 is SGHAT, CDR2 FQNNGV, per germline. The CDR3 is 17 amino acids. The PCR had 60 Vbeta and 13 Jbeta primers. Measured with immunoSEQ multiplex PCR; TCRdb has only the in-frame clones, and not every one. The sample comprises 100,000 to 130,000 clones, around 69% of which are singletons, and approximately 2.4% rests with the top ten. Study-wide points: An Asian-associated ancestry cluster reportedly showed fewer N-insertions than the roughly 670-donor mean in a later analysis. Cytomegalovirus-associated status was assigned to 150 to 200 TCR beta chains. By a later analysis, the bulk of CMV-associated TCR beta chains appeared HLA-restricted. Researchers reportedly found TCR beta sequences accurately predicted most subjects' HLA-A and HLA-B alleles.

Source material: PBMCs. This chain uses TRBV11-2 with TRBJ1-4; 10 nucleotides agree with TRBD1. This TCR came from a man between 18 and 35 years old in good health and CMV-seronegative. The CDR3 loop is CASSRDRGFATNEKLFF. The DNA of the CDR3 is TGTGCCAGCAGCCGGGACAGGGGCTTTGCAACTAATGAAAAACTGTTTTTT.